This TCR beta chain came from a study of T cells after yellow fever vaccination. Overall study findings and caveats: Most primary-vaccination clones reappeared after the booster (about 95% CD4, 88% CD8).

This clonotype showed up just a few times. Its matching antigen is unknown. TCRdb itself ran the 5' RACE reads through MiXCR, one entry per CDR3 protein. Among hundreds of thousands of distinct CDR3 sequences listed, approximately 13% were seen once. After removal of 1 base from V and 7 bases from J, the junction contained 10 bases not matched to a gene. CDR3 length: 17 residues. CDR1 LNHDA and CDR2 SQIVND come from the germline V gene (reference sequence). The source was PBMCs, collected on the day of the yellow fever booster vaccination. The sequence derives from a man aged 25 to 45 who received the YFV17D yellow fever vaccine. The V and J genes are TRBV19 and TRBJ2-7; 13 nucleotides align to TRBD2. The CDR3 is CASSIAHGLAGVGEQYF. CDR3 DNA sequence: TGTGCCAGTAGTATAGCCCACGGACTAGCGGGAGTCGGGGAGCAGTACTTC.